This T cell receptor beta chain was sequenced for a study of blood T cells in healthy people across ages. The trim removed 5 bases at V and 0 bases at J, leaving 9 bases unmatched. The CDR3 extends over 17 amino acids. Concerning this clonotype: Its cognate antigen is unknown.

Findings and limits, study-wide: Naive T cell percentage strongly correlated with TCR beta diversity. Aged donors had fewer naive CD4+ cells and lower diversity than long-lived donors.

Primers used in a second PCR of roughly 7 to 11 cycles were a sample-barcoded 5' primer and a J-beta primer mix. Each cDNA was tagged by a template-switch adaptor containing 12 random nucleotides. Each CDR3 protein is one row after TCRdb ran MiXCR on the 5' RACE reads. The sample consists of approximately 1.5 million distinct CDR3 sequences, less than 45% of them appearing once. The sequencing input was blood. J is TRBJ2-1 and V is TRBV12-3 or TRBV12-4, with 8 bases matching TRBD2. This sequence originates from a woman under 30 in good health. The CDR3 DNA reads TGTGCCAGCAGTCTAACCCAAAGCGGGAGCTCCTACAATGAGCAGTTCTTC. It specifies CASSLTQSGSSYNEQFF.